This T cell receptor (beta chain) was captured by sequencing in a study of T cell repertoires in aging, cancer and after chemotherapy. General study points: Median generation probability rose over the chemotherapy interval in each cancer cohort, suggesting rebound thymic output.

The CDR3 runs 15 residues. Germline V CDR1 and CDR2: MNHNS, SASEGT. The germline V and J ends were trimmed by 6 bases and 0 bases, with 12 bases remaining between them. Multiplex touch-down PCR with TRB-A/B primers amplified rearranged V-D-J TRB sequences. TCRdb re-called the multiplex PCR reads through MiXCR, storing one row per CDR3 protein. The sample carries under 6,000 distinct CDR3 sequences, around 24% recorded once. The template was genomic DNA from peripheral blood, not RNA. By share, this clonotype counts as medium-sized. The antigen remains unidentified. The chain employs TRBV6-1 and TRBJ1-3; tentatively, D is TRBD1 (6 bases). The TCR comes from a human donor with a blood cancer. Sequenced input: blood. This CDR3 is CASSRDMSSGNTIYF. In nucleotides, the CDR3 is TGTGCCAGCAGCCGGGACATGAGCTCTGGAAACACCATATATTTT.